Listed below are T cell receptor beta chains from one sample, sequenced in a study of cytomegalovirus exposure and HLA in healthy donors. Profiling relied on immunoSEQ multiplex PCR, and the TCRdb table lists in-frame clones only, not all of them. This table holds under 200,000 clones, roughly 77% found once. The sequencing sample was made of PBMCs. The receptors stem from a woman under 40 in good health and CMV-seronegative. CDR3s include the opening cysteine and the closing phenylalanine or tryptophan. Each record gives: clone size, J gene, V gene, D gene, CDR3 protein, CDR3 DNA. The D gene is left open where the match is weak. The size of a clone is reported for some rows only, either as once, few or many, or as a class for expanded clones.

clone size: few
J gene: TRBJ2-7
V gene: TRBV6-1
D gene: -
CDR3 protein: CASSVGQKVYEQYF
CDR3 DNA: TGTGCCAGCAGCGTTGGACAGAAGGTCTACGAGCAGTACTTC

clone size: -
J gene: TRBJ1-2
V gene: TRBV15
D gene: TRBD1
CDR3 protein: CATSRKGTGGYGYTF
CDR3 DNA: TGTGCCACCAGCAGAAAAGGGACAGGGGGCTATGGCTACACCTTC

clone size: -
J gene: TRBJ1-2
V gene: TRBV10-2
D gene: TRBD1
CDR3 protein: CASSLTGGEGYTF
CDR3 DNA: TGCGCCAGCAGCCTCACAGGGGGCGAGGGCTACACCTTC

clone size: -
J gene: TRBJ2-2
V gene: TRBV4-1
D gene: TRBD2
CDR3 protein: CASSQAVAGANTGELFF
CDR3 DNA: TGCGCCAGCAGCCAAGCGGTGGCGGGGGCGAACACCGGGGAGCTGTTTTTT

clone size: -
J gene: TRBJ2-2
V gene: TRBV6-1
D gene: -
CDR3 protein: CATPGVEGGGGELFF
CDR3 DNA: TGTGCCACCCCTGGGGTTGAGGGCGGTGGCGGGGAGCTGTTTTTT

clone size: once
J gene: TRBJ2-1
V gene: TRBV19
D gene: TRBD1
CDR3 protein: CASSQTGFNEQFF
CDR3 DNA: TGTGCCAGTAGCCAGACAGGGTTCAATGAGCAGTTCTTC

clone size: -
J gene: TRBJ2-1
V gene: TRBV30
D gene: -
CDR3 protein: CACIGIRLEQFF
CDR3 DNA: TGTGCCTGTATCGGGATTCGACTTGAGCAGTTCTTC

clone size: -
J gene: TRBJ2-7
V gene: TRBV6-5
D gene: TRBD2
CDR3 protein: CASSRTSGGSYEQYF
CDR3 DNA: TGTGCCAGCAGTAGGACTAGCGGGGGGTCCTACGAGCAGTACTTC

clone size: -
J gene: TRBJ1-1
V gene: TRBV7-9
D gene: -
CDR3 protein: CASSFTGKAEAFF
CDR3 DNA: TGTGCCAGCAGCTTCACAGGGAAGGCTGAAGCTTTCTTT

clone size: -
J gene: TRBJ2-1
V gene: TRBV4-2
D gene: -
CDR3 protein: CASSPLADSYNEQFF
CDR3 DNA: TGTGCCAGCAGCCCTTTAGCGGACTCCTACAATGAGCAGTTCTTC

clone size: -
J gene: TRBJ1-4
V gene: TRBV5-1
D gene: TRBD1
CDR3 protein: CASSYRQGAKGEKLFF
CDR3 DNA: TGCGCCAGCAGCTACAGACAGGGGGCAAAAGGGGAAAAACTGTTTTTT

clone size: -
J gene: TRBJ1-2
V gene: TRBV6-5
D gene: TRBD1
CDR3 protein: CASSYGTGTYGYTF
CDR3 DNA: TGTGCCAGCAGTTACGGGACAGGGACATATGGCTACACCTTC

clone size: -
J gene: TRBJ1-3
V gene: TRBV2
D gene: -
CDR3 protein: CASRRHRGNTIYF
CDR3 DNA: TGTGCCAGCAGAAGACACAGGGGAAACACCATATATTTT

clone size: once
J gene: TRBJ1-1
V gene: TRBV7-9
D gene: -
CDR3 protein: CASSPQGTNTEAFF
CDR3 DNA: TGTGCCAGCAGCCCACAGGGTACGAACACTGAAGCTTTCTTT

clone size: -
J gene: TRBJ1-4
V gene: TRBV2
D gene: -
CDR3 protein: CASSGDSTNEKLFF
CDR3 DNA: TGTGCCAGCAGCGGGGATTCAACTAATGAAAAACTGTTTTTT

clone size: -
J gene: TRBJ1-1
V gene: TRBV5-1
D gene: -
CDR3 protein: CASSRSQAQTEAFF
CDR3 DNA: TGCGCCAGCAGCAGGTCGCAGGCCCAAACTGAAGCTTTCTTT

clone size: -
J gene: TRBJ1-1
V gene: TRBV7-9
D gene: -
CDR3 protein: CASSLPPGWGVTEAFF
CDR3 DNA: TGTGCCAGCAGCTTACCCCCAGGTTGGGGGGTGACTGAAGCTTTCTTT

clone size: -
J gene: TRBJ2-7
V gene: TRBV13
D gene: TRBD2
CDR3 protein: CASSLGRGGRASEQYF
CDR3 DNA: TGTGCCAGCAGCTTAGGCCGGGGCGGGAGGGCGAGCGAGCAGTACTTC

clone size: -
J gene: TRBJ2-4
V gene: TRBV18
D gene: -
CDR3 protein: CASSPPGSTKNIQYF
CDR3 DNA: TGTGCCAGCTCACCCCCAGGGTCTACCAAAAACATTCAGTACTTC

clone size: many
J gene: TRBJ1-1
V gene: TRBV9
D gene: -
CDR3 protein: CASSAGTFRGTEAFF
CDR3 DNA: TGTGCCAGCAGCGCGGGGACATTCCGGGGCACTGAAGCTTTCTTT

clone size: few
J gene: TRBJ1-2
V gene: TRBV12-5
D gene: TRBD1
CDR3 protein: CASGLAYTGDGYGYTF
CDR3 DNA: TGTGCTAGTGGTTTGGCCTATACAGGGGACGGCTATGGCTACACCTTC

clone size: few
J gene: TRBJ1-6
V gene: TRBV5-4
D gene: -
CDR3 protein: CASSIKPSGGYNSPLHF
CDR3 DNA: TGTGCCAGCAGCATAAAACCCTCTGGCGGTTATAATTCACCCCTCCACTTT

clone size: -
J gene: TRBJ2-5
V gene: TRBV5-8
D gene: TRBD1
CDR3 protein: CASSLQGVSETQYF
CDR3 DNA: TGTGCCAGCAGCCTGCAGGGGGTATCGGAGACCCAGTACTTC

clone size: -
J gene: TRBJ2-6
V gene: TRBV6-1
D gene: -
CDR3 protein: CASSERGTGANVLTF
CDR3 DNA: TGTGCCAGCAGTGAAAGGGGTACTGGGGCCAACGTCCTGACTTTC

clone size: -
J gene: TRBJ2-5
V gene: TRBV7-9
D gene: -
CDR3 protein: CASSYVTGSRGETQYF
CDR3 DNA: TGTGCCAGCAGCTATGTAACCGGGAGTCGGGGAGAGACCCAGTACTTC

clone size: -
J gene: TRBJ1-6
V gene: TRBV5-4
D gene: TRBD1
CDR3 protein: CASSLPGQGASPLHF
CDR3 DNA: TGTGCCAGCAGCTTGCCGGGACAGGGAGCTTCACCCCTCCACTTT

clone size: few
J gene: TRBJ1-6
V gene: TRBV6-5
D gene: -
CDR3 protein: CASSLAVLNSPLHF
CDR3 DNA: TGTGCCAGCAGTTTGGCGGTTCTTAATTCACCCCTCCACTTT

clone size: -
J gene: TRBJ2-2
V gene: TRBV27
D gene: -
CDR3 protein: CAIRGGRTGELFF
CDR3 DNA: TGTGCCATACGCGGGGGCCGGACCGGGGAGCTGTTTTTT

clone size: -
J gene: TRBJ1-1
V gene: TRBV27
D gene: -
CDR3 protein: CASSFDLGGQNTEAFF
CDR3 DNA: TGTGCCAGCAGTTTTGATTTGGGGGGGCAGAACACTGAAGCTTTCTTT

clone size: -
J gene: TRBJ2-7
V gene: TRBV11-2
D gene: TRBD2
CDR3 protein: CASSSTLAGGRSYEQYF
CDR3 DNA: TGTGCCAGCAGCTCTACCTTAGCGGGGGGGAGGTCCTACGAGCAGTACTTC

clone size: few
J gene: TRBJ1-2
V gene: TRBV13
D gene: -
CDR3 protein: CASSLGQTAARGYTF
CDR3 DNA: TGTGCCAGCAGCTTAGGCCAAACAGCTGCCCGGGGCTACACCTTC

clone size: -
J gene: TRBJ2-4
V gene: TRBV27
D gene: -
CDR3 protein: CASRYRAVGKNIQYF
CDR3 DNA: TGTGCCAGCAGATACAGGGCGGTCGGCAAAAACATTCAGTACTTC

clone size: few
J gene: TRBJ2-7
V gene: TRBV4-1
D gene: -
CDR3 protein: CASSQDWRRLGSHEQYF
CDR3 DNA: TGCGCCAGCAGCCAAGATTGGAGGCGGCTAGGATCCCACGAGCAGTACTTC

clone size: few
J gene: TRBJ1-1
V gene: TRBV4-1
D gene: -
CDR3 protein: CASSQDPGMRDTEAFF
CDR3 DNA: TGCGCCAGCAGCCAAGATCCGGGAATGAGGGACACTGAAGCTTTCTTT

clone size: -
J gene: TRBJ1-5
V gene: TRBV5-1
D gene: TRBD1
CDR3 protein: CASKLGTGRNQPQHF
CDR3 DNA: TGCGCCAGCAAACTGGGGACAGGGCGAAATCAGCCCCAGCATTTT

clone size: -
J gene: TRBJ2-7
V gene: TRBV4-2
D gene: -
CDR3 protein: CASSQGTLRGYEQYF
CDR3 DNA: TGTGCCAGCAGCCAGGGGACACTTAGGGGCTACGAGCAGTACTTC

clone size: -
J gene: TRBJ2-7
V gene: TRBV27
D gene: -
CDR3 protein: CASSFYQGGEQYF
CDR3 DNA: TGTGCCAGCAGTTTTTACCAGGGAGGTGAGCAGTACTTC

clone size: -
J gene: TRBJ1-1
V gene: TRBV7-8
D gene: -
CDR3 protein: CASSLARRGYTEAFF
CDR3 DNA: TGTGCCAGCAGCTTAGCCCGGCGGGGTTACACTGAAGCTTTCTTT

clone size: -
J gene: TRBJ2-3
V gene: TRBV15
D gene: -
CDR3 protein: CATTPGIGTQYF
CDR3 DNA: TGTGCCACAACCCCGGGAATAGGTACGCAGTATTTT

clone size: -
J gene: TRBJ2-7
V gene: TRBV29-1
D gene: TRBD2
CDR3 protein: CSATRLALGSEQYF
CDR3 DNA: TGCAGCGCTACCAGACTAGCGCTAGGAAGCGAGCAGTACTTC